The 7 T cell receptor beta chains reported below all come from one sample, sequenced in a study of cytomegalovirus exposure and HLA in healthy donors. Profiled with immunoSEQ multiplex PCR; TCRdb holds only in-frame clones, not every one. The sample records over 60,000 clones, roughly 96% being singletons. The sample consisted of PBMCs. The receptors were sampled from a man between 18 and 35 years old in good health and CMV-seronegative.

The chain joins TRBV4-1 to TRBJ1-4, with no clear D. This CDR3 is built from 13 residues. V was shortened by 1 base and J by 7 bases, with 7 bases between the two germline ends. Germline V gene sequence: CDR1 MGHRA, CDR2 YSYEKL. In nucleotides, the CDR3 is TGCGCCAGCAGCCAAGTGGGAGGTGAAAAACTGTTTTTT. It yields the protein CASSQVGGEKLFF.

This rearrangement joins TRBV10-2 to TRBJ2-3; 7 positions agree with TRBD1. Germline V lookup: CDR1 WSHSY, CDR2 SAAADI. With 6 bases clipped from V and 2 bases from J, the junction kept 5 bases outside the gene matches. This CDR3 comprises 14 residues. CDR3 DNA: TGCGCCAGCAGACGGGACAGATCCACAGATACGCAGTATTTT. Amino acids: CASRRDRSTDTQYF.

The chain joins TRBV9 to TRBJ2-1; 7 positions agree with TRBD1. The V gene's germline CDR1 is SGDLS and CDR2 YYNGEE. V dropped 0 bases and J dropped 0; count of bases not matched to a gene: 0. The CDR3 sequence is 15 residues long. CDR3: CASSVEGASYNEQFF. CDR3 sequence (DNA): TGTGCCAGCAGCGTAGAGGGGGCCTCCTACAATGAGCAGTTCTTC.

The CDR3 protein is CASSLTELRRGETQYF. In DNA form, the CDR3 reads TGTGCCAGCAGCTTAACGGAGTTGAGGCGGGGGGAGACCCAGTACTTC. The gene calls are TRBV7-3 and TRBJ2-5; 7 bases agree with TRBD2. Trimming at V came to 0 bases and at J to 5 bases, leaving 9 bases not matched to a gene. CDR3 length: 16 amino acids. Germline V lookup: CDR1 SGHTA, CDR2 FQGTGA.

The rearrangement uses TRBV7-3 and TRBJ2-3, with 11 bases identical to TRBD1. Germline-derived CDR1 and CDR2 are SGHTA and FQGTGA. Germline trimming cut 3 bases from V and 6 bases from J; bases unmatched to any gene: 11. This CDR3 comprises 17 residues. As DNA, the CDR3 is TGTGCCAGCAGCTTGTGGACAGGGGGCCGTCAGGCTGATACGCAGTATTTT. Its protein is CASSLWTGGRQADTQYF.

The chain couples TRBV28 to TRBJ1-4, with D possibly TRBD1 on 5 matching bases. The CDR3 runs 17 residues. The V gene lost 4 bases and the J gene lost 0 bases, with 15 bases spanning the gap. Per the germline V gene, CDR1 is MDHEN and CDR2 is SYDVKM. In DNA, the CDR3 is TGTGCCAGCAGTTCCCCGGGACTCGGCGCAACTAATGAAAAACTGTTTTTT. As protein: CASSSPGLGATNEKLFF.

The gene calls are TRBV10-3 and TRBJ2-2; TRBD1 matches at 9 bases. The CDR3 is 16 amino acids. The V segment lost 0 bases and the J segment 5 bases; nucleotides outside the gene matches: 4. CDR1 is ENHRY and CDR2 is SYGVKD in the germline V gene. As DNA, the CDR3 is TGTGCCATCAGTGAGTCGGGACAGGGAGGGACCGGGGAGCTGTTTTTT. Translated: CAISESGQGGTGELFF.